The rows below give T cell receptor beta chains drawn from one sample of a study of blood T cells in healthy people across ages. One entry per CDR3 protein results from TCRdb running MiXCR on the 5' RACE reads. The table lists over 1,500,000 distinct CDR3 sequences, 30% to 40% of them singletons. The sequencing input was blood. The source of these receptors is a human donor in good health. The CDR3 runs from the conserved cysteine through the conserved F or W. Each record gives: clone size, D gene, V gene, J gene, CDR3 DNA, CDR3 protein. The D gene is left open where the match is weak. Not all rows give a size; the values are once, few, many and, for expanded clones, a class.

>few|-|TRBV2|TRBJ2-5
TGTGCCAGCAGTGGCAGGGATAGGGAGACCCAGTACTTC
CASSGRDRETQYF
>-|-|TRBV4-3|TRBJ2-1
TGCGCCAGCAGCCTCCTAGGGTCGGGGAAAGGTGAGCAGTTCTTC
CASSLLGSGKGEQFF
>-|TRBD1|TRBV6-5|TRBJ2-2
TGTGCCAGCAGGGAGTGGACAGGGGCGAACACCGGGGAGCTGTTTTTT
CASREWTGANTGELFF
>-|-|TRBV29-1|TRBJ2-1
TGCAGCGTTGAGAGACAGGCCTTATACAATGAGCAGTTCTTC
CSVERQALYNEQFF
>-|-|TRBV5-6|TRBJ2-1
TGTGCCAGCAGCTTGGCAACCGGGTCCGCTGAGCAGTTCTTC
CASSLATGSAEQFF
>-|TRBD1|TRBV11-2|TRBJ2-1
TGTGCCAGCAGCCTAATTGCTACAGGGGTCTCCTACAATGAGCAGTTCTTC
CASSLIATGVSYNEQFF
>-|TRBD1|TRBV24-1|TRBJ2-1
TGTACCACCAGTGATTGGGACAGGGAGTCGGAGCAGTTCTTC
CTTSDWDRESEQFF
>-|TRBD2|TRBV20-1|TRBJ2-1
TGCAGTGCTGCCGGGACTAGCGGGGGTCGAACCTACAATGAGCAGTTCTTC
CSAAGTSGGRTYNEQFF
>-|-|TRBV27|TRBJ2-1
TGTGCCAGCAGTTTATTAGGAGACTTATACAATGAGCAGTTCTTC
CASSLLGDLYNEQFF
>-|TRBD1|TRBV5-5|TRBJ2-5
TGTGCCAGCAGCTTGAGAGGTCAGGGGGCCGGGGAGACCCAGTACTTC
CASSLRGQGAGETQYF
>-|TRBD1|TRBV4-2|TRBJ2-7
TGTGCCAGCAGCCAAGATACAGGGGTGAACTACGAGCAGTACTTC
CASSQDTGVNYEQYF
>-|-|TRBV6-5|TRBJ2-3
TGTGCCAGCAGTAGGGACAGACGAACTAGCCCAGATACGCAGTATTTT
CASSRDRRTSPDTQYF
>few|-|TRBV5-1|TRBJ2-2
TGCGCCAGCAGCTCTCGGGGGCCCTACACCGGGGAGCTGTTTTTT
CASSSRGPYTGELFF
>-|-|TRBV5-6|TRBJ2-7
TGTGCCAGCAGTCGTAACAGCTGTTACGAGCAGTACTTC
CASSRNSCYEQYF
>-|-|TRBV28|TRBJ2-7
TGTGCCAGCAGTTTAAAAGACCACGGGGTCGTCTACGAGCAGTACTTC
CASSLKDHGVVYEQYF
>-|TRBD1|TRBV11-2|TRBJ1-2
TGTGCCAGCAGCTTTTTGCCAGGGGGCGAGGCCTATGGCTACACCTTC
CASSFLPGGEAYGYTF
>-|-|TRBV7-8|TRBJ2-7
TGTGCCAGCAGCTTAGCCACGGACTCGATTTACGAGCAGTACTTC
CASSLATDSIYEQYF
>once|TRBD1|TRBV4-3|TRBJ1-2
TGCGCCAGCAGCCAAGATGAAGGGGGCATATATGGTTACACCTTC
CASSQDEGGIYGYTF
>-|-|TRBV12-3/TRBV12-4|TRBJ1-2
TGTGCCAGCAGTTTGGACAACTCGAACTATGGCTACACCTTC
CASSLDNSNYGYTF
>-|-|TRBV5-1|TRBJ1-3
TGCGCCAGCAGCTCAGGGTATGGTTCTGGAAACACCATATATTTT
CASSSGYGSGNTIYF
>-|TRBD2|TRBV9|TRBJ2-7
TGTGCCAGCAGCGAAAGGACCGGGACTACCTCCTACAATGAGCAGTACTTC
CASSERTGTTSYNEQYF
>-|-|TRBV11-3|TRBJ2-1
TGTGCCAGCAGCTTATTGCGCTCAGGGACCCCTTCCTACAATGAGCAGTTCTTC
CASSLLRSGTPSYNEQFF
>-|-|TRBV15|TRBJ1-5
TGTGCCACCAGCAGAGGCAGATATAGCAATCAGCCCCAGCATTTT
CATSRGRYSNQPQHF
>once|TRBD1|TRBV7-2|TRBJ2-3
TGTGCCAGCACCAGTAACAGGGGACGGGACACGCAGTATTTT
CASTSNRGRDTQYF
>-|TRBD2|TRBV5-1|TRBJ2-3
TGCGCCAGCAGCCTGTCTTGGGGCGGGGGACCCACAGATACGCAGTATTTT
CASSLSWGGGPTDTQYF
>many|-|TRBV5-5|TRBJ2-1
TGTGCCAGCATCGTACATGGCGGGTCCTACAATGAGCAGTTCTTC
CASIVHGGSYNEQFF
>-|-|TRBV20-1|TRBJ2-3
TGCAGTGCTAGAGCAACCTGGTCGAATACGCAGTATTTT
CSARATWSNTQYF
>few|-|TRBV5-1|TRBJ2-3
TGCGCCAGCAGCTTCTACTACCCCGGGGATACGCAGTATTTT
CASSFYYPGDTQYF
>few|-|TRBV4-3|TRBJ1-2
TGCGCCAGCAGCCAAGGGATCGCGACCTTCTATGGCTACACCTTC
CASSQGIATFYGYTF
>-|-|TRBV12-3/TRBV12-4|TRBJ2-5
TGTGCCAGCAGTTTTTTGCTGGATCTGGAGACCCAGTACTTC
CASSFLLDLETQYF
>-|TRBD1|TRBV15|TRBJ2-5
TGTGCCACCAGATCAACCGGGACAGGACTTGGGCAGTACTTC
CATRSTGTGLGQYF
>-|-|TRBV20-1|TRBJ2-3
TGCAGTGCTTGGGACTTGACTACAGATACGCAGTATTTT
CSAWDLTTDTQYF